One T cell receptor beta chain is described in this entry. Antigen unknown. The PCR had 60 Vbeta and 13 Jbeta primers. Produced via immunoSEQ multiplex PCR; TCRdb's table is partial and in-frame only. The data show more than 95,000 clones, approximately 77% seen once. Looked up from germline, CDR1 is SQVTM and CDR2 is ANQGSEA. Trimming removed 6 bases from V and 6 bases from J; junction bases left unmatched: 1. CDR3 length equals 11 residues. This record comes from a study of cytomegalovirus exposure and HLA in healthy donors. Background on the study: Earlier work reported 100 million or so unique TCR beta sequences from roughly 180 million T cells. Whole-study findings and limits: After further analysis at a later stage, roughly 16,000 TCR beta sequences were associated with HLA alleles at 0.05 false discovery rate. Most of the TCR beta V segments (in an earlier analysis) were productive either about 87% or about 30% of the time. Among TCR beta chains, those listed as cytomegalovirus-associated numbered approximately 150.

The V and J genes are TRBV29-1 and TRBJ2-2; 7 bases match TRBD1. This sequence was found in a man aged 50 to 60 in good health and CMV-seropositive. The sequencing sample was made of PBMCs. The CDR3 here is CSVGQSGELFF. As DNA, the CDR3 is TGCAGCGTGGGACAGTCCGGGGAGCTGTTTTTT.